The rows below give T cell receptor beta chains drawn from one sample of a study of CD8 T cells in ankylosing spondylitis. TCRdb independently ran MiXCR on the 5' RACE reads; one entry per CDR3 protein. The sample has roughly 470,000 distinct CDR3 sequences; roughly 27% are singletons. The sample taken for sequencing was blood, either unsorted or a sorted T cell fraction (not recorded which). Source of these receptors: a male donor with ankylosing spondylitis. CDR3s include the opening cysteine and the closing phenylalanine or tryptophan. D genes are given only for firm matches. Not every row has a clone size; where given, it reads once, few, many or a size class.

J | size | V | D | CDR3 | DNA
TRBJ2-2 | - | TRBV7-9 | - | CASSQRDLGNTGELFF | TGTGCCAGCAGCCAACGGGACCTAGGGAACACCGGGGAGCTGTTTTTT
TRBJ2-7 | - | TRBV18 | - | CASSPSPAGPRTYEQYF | TGTGCCAGCTCACCATCCCCGGCCGGCCCCCGGACCTACGAGCAGTACTTC
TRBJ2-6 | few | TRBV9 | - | CASSVASGFSGANVLTF | TGTGCCAGCAGCGTAGCTTCCGGTTTCTCTGGGGCCAACGTCCTGACTTTC
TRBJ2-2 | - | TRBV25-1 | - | CASSAQGGGVNTGELFF | TGTGCCAGCAGTGCACAGGGTGGCGGAGTGAACACCGGGGAGCTGTTTTTT
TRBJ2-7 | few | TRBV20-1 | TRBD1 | CSASLTGGRNEQYF | TGCAGTGCTAGTCTGACAGGGGGTAGGAACGAGCAGTACTTC
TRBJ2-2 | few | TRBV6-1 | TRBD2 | CATGGRASGSTGELFF | TGTGCCACCGGCGGGAGGGCTAGCGGGAGCACCGGGGAGCTGTTTTTT
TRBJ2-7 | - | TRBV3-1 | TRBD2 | CASSQEPSGSYEQYF | TGTGCCAGCAGCCAAGAACCCAGCGGGAGTTACGAGCAGTACTTC
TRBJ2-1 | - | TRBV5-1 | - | CASKVGRGSYNEQFF | TGCGCCAGCAAGGTGGGACGGGGATCCTACAATGAGCAGTTCTTC
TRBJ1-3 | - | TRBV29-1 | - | CSVMDSSSGNTIYF | TGCAGCGTTATGGACAGTTCCTCTGGAAACACCATATATTTT
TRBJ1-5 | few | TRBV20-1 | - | CSARVRYSNQPQHF | TGCAGTGCTAGAGTCAGATATAGCAATCAGCCCCAGCATTTT
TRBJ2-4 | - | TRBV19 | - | CASSIGDNPKNIQYF | TGTGCCAGTAGTATAGGAGATAATCCCAAAAACATTCAGTACTTC
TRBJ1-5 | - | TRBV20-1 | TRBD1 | CSATGTVYQPQHF | TGCAGTGCTACAGGGACAGTTTATCAGCCCCAGCATTTT
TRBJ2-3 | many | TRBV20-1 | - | CSARGPWGDTQYF | TGCAGTGCTAGAGGGCCTTGGGGAGATACGCAGTATTTT
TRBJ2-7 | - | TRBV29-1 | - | CSVRLGTLGEQYF | TGCAGCGTGCGTTTAGGGACACTGGGGGAGCAGTACTTC
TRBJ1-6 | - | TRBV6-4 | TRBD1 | CASSEYGQDNSPLHF | TGTGCCAGCAGTGAATATGGACAGGATAATTCACCCCTCCACTTT